Described below is a single T cell receptor beta chain sequence and its context. Which antigen it targets is not known. No base-level quality is on record; no much larger clone is a single base apart. The library was produced with the immunoSEQ multiplex PCR assay. RNA was extracted from all samples and reverse transcribed into cDNA as template for TCR sequencing. First-strand cDNA was synthesized using SuperScript III with a 2:1 mix of oligo-dT and random hexamers. Amplification bias was assessed with a synthetic immune receptor repertoire, and residual bias was removed computationally. The study's processing was this. Raw reads were preprocessed to remove errors, and CDR3 was defined according to IMGT conventions as the region from the conserved cysteine to phenylalanine. To get clonality, Shannon entropy was normalized by log2 of the number of productive unique TCRs and the result was subtracted from 1. Whether each scalp clone was CD4 or CD8 was inferred by checking scalp TCRbeta sequences against the CD4 and CD8 repertoires from sorted blood. TCRdb carries this immuneACCESS record with in-frame sequences only. Its versions omit some clonotypes, under half of them owing to an unresolved V gene in the studies checked, with the rest unexplained. V, J and clone size are taken as reported in that table, and D and trimming were inferred from the DNA itself. A total of around 200,000 clones appear in this sample, over 60% of them only once. Of the sample, more than 3.5% is held by the ten largest clones.

The data are from a study of CD8+ T cells in alopecia areata (dated by TCRdb to between 2017 and 2018). Study-wide context: Treated patients were enrolled in an open-label pilot trial of oral tofacitinib, 5 to 10 mg twice daily, for moderate-to-severe alopecia areata. RNA was obtained with the PAXgene miRNA kit for fixed scalp, the miRNeasy kit for PBMCs, and the RNeasy kit for mouse skin. Amplification of TCRbeta CDR3 regions was done by immunoSEQ multiplex PCR using 35 Vbeta forward primers and 13 Jbeta reverse primers. The study used high-throughput TCRbeta sequencing to examine T cell clonal expansion in alopecia areata, in both the C3H/HeJ mouse model and human patients. Tofacitinib was administered for 6 to 18 months, and 6 months of follow-up off drug were then conducted to assess delayed response and recurrence. In treated patients, disease severity was measured using the SALT score, which gives the percentage of scalp surface area affected. On the human side, TCRbeta sequencing was run on scalp tissue and on sorted CD4+ and CD8+ peripheral blood T cells from healthy controls and from alopecia areata patients with either patchy or totalis/universalis disease. Patients on tofacitinib were biopsied at baseline and after 4 and 24 weeks of treatment, and several of the patients also had a later scalp biopsy. Scalp clonality was compared across normal scalp (n=4), patchy alopecia areata scalp (n=8), and alopecia totalis/universalis scalp (n=8). The investigation overall reported the following: Because the treated cohort was small and included a single nonresponder, larger studies are needed to assess links between baseline CD8+ expansion and response. Compared with mice, TCR sequences shared between patients were less clear, possibly partly because of HLA diversity across the patient population. With tofacitinib, both scalp clonality and the number of expanded CD8+ clones among the top 100 scalp clones went down significantly. Many expanded lesional clones were found to persist in scalp and blood during tofacitinib treatment, and relapse after treatment cessation may be partly explained by this persistence. Higher clonality and more expanded CD8+ clones were observed in lesional scalp than in normal scalp, particularly in alopecia totalis/universalis, a finding suggestive of antigenic drive. Scalp TCR repertoire analysis is complicated because resident alphabeta T cells in normal human skin are also sequenced, whereas mouse skin is dominated by gammadelta T cells.

Reading from cysteine to phenylalanine, the CDR3 counts 16 amino acids. Just the 48-base CDR3 DNA is kept, in frame starting at base 1. V loses 3 bases of germline sequence and J loses 0 bases, and the interval between the two ends is 13 bases. In light of the paper, this sample's time point label describes: less than five weeks on oral tofacitinib. The treatment or condition label, read with the paper, signifies: oral pan-JAK inhibitor, 5-10 mg twice daily. Lesional scalp punch biopsies and peripheral blood were obtained from alopecia areata patients. PBMCs were isolated by density centrifugation and stained for CD3, CD4 and CD8, and CD4+ and CD8+ T cells were sorted on a FACSAria.

This TCR came from a human donor with alopecia areata. Here the sequenced sample was CD4+ T cells sorted from blood, taken at week 4, from a patient treated with tofacitinib. The chain was built from TRBV23-1 and TRBJ2-3; the D region possibly corresponds to TRBD2 (6 bases align). TRBV23-1 is an ORF for which the function is uncertain. The CDR3 here reads CASSHGAGTSTDTQYF. In nucleotides, the sequence is TGCGCCAGCAGTCACGGTGCGGGGACTAGCACAGATACGCAGTATTTT.